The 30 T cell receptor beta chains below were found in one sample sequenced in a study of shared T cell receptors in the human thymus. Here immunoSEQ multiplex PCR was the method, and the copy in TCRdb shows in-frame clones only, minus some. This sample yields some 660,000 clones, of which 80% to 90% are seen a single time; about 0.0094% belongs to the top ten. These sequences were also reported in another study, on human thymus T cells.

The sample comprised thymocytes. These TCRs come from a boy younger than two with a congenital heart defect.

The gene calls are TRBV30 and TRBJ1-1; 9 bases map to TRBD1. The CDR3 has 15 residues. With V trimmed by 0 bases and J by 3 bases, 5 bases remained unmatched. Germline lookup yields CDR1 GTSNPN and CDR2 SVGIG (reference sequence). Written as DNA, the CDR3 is TGTGCCTGGAGTGTAGGTACAGGGGGCCACACTGAAGCTTTCTTT. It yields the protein CAWSVGTGGHTEAFF.

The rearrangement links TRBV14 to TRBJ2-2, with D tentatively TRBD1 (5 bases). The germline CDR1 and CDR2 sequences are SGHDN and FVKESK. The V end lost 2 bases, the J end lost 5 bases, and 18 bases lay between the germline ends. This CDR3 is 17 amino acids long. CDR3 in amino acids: CASSQSPQGARTGELFF. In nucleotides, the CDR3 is TGTGCCAGCAGCCAATCCCCCCAGGGTGCGAGAACCGGGGAGCTGTTTTTT.

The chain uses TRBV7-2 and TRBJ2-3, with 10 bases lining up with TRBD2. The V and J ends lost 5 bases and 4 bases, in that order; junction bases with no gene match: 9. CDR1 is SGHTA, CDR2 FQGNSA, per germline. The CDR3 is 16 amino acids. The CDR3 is CASSHLKRGGADTQYF. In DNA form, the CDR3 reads TGTGCCAGCAGCCACCTCAAGCGGGGGGGAGCAGATACGCAGTATTTT.

CDR3 bases: TGTGCCAGCAGCGTAGAGTTCGGGACTAGCGAACACAATGAGCAGTTCTTC. Protein: CASSVEFGTSEHNEQFF. The V gene is TRBV9, the J gene TRBJ2-1; 10 bases agree with TRBD2. V gave up 0 bases and J gave up 5 bases; unmatched junction bases: 8. Germline V gene data show CDR1 as SGDLS and CDR2 as YYNGEE. CDR3 length equals 17 residues.

CDR3 sequence: CASSQDMIVGNQPQHF. CDR3 nucleotide sequence: TGCGCCAGCAGCCAAGATATGATAGTGGGCAATCAGCCCCAGCATTTT. This sequence joins TRBV4-3 and TRBJ1-5, with D unresolved. Germline V gives CDR1 LGHNA, CDR2 YSLEER. CDR3 length: 16 residues. The germline V and J ends were trimmed by 0 bases and 2 bases, with 11 bases remaining between them.

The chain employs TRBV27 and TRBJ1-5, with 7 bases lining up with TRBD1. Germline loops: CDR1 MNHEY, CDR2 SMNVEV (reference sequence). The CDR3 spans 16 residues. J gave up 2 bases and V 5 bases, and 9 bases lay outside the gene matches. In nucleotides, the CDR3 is TGTGCCAGCAGTCCCCTGACAGGGTTGGGCAATCAGCCCCAGCATTTT. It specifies CASSPLTGLGNQPQHF.

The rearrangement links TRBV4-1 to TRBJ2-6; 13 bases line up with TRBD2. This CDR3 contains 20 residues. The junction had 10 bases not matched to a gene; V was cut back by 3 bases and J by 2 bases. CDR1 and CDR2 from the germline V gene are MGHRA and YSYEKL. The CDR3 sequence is CASSQTRTSGRVAGANVLTF. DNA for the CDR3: TGCGCCAGCAGCCAGACTCGGACTAGCGGGAGAGTCGCTGGGGCCAACGTCCTGACTTTC.

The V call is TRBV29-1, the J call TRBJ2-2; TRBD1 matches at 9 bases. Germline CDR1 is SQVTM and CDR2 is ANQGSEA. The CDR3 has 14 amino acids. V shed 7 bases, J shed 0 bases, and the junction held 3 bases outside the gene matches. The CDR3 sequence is CSADRGANTGELFF. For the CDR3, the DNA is TGCAGCGCCGACAGGGGGGCGAACACCGGGGAGCTGTTTTTT.

The CDR3 nucleotides are TGTGCCAGCAGTTTATCTAAAGCGGGAGGGCGCCACGAGCAGTACTTC. Its translation: CASSLSKAGGRHEQYF. V gene TRBV27 combines with J gene TRBJ2-7; 10 bases line up with TRBD2. V gave up 0 bases and J gave up 5 bases; unmatched junction bases: 7. CDR1 and CDR2 from the germline V gene are MNHEY and SMNVEV (reference sequence). The CDR3 covers 16 residues.

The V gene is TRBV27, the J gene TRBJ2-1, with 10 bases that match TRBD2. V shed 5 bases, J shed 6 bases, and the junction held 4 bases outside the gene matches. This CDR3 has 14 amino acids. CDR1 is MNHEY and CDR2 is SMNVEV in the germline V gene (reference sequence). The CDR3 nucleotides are TGTGCCAGCAGTCAACTAGCGGGACTCAATGAGCAGTTCTTC. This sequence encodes CASSQLAGLNEQFF.

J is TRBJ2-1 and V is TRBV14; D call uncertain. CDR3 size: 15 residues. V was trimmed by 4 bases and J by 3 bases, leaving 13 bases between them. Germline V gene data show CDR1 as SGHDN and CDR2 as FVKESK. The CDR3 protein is CASSPRGWIYNEQFF. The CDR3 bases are TGTGCCAGCAGCCCCCGCGGTTGGATCTACAATGAGCAGTTCTTC.

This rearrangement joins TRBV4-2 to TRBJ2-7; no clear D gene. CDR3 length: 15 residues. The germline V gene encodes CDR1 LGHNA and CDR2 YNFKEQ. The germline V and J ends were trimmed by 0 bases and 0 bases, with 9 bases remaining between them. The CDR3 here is CASSQERSFSYEQYF. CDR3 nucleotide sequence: TGTGCCAGCAGCCAAGAGAGATCCTTCTCCTACGAGCAGTACTTC.

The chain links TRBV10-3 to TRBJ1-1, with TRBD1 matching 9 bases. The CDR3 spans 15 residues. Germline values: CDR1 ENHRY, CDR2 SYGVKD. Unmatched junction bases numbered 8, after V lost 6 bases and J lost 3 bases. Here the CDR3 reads CAIRRRQGVDTEAFF. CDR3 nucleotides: TGTGCCATCAGAAGAAGACAGGGGGTGGACACTGAAGCTTTCTTT.

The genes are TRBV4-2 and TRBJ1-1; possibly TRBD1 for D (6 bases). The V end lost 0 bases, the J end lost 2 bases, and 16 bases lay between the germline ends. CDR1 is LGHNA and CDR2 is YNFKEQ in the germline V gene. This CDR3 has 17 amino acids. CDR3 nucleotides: TGTGCCAGCAGCCAAGATCGGGTGGGACATTCTAACACTGAAGCTTTCTTT. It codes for CASSQDRVGHSNTEAFF.

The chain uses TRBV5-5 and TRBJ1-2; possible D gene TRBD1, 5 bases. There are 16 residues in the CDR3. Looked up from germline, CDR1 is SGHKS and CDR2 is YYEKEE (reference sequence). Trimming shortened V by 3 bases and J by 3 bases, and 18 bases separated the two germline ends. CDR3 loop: CASSSLRAGKYYGYTF. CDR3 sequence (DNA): TGTGCCAGCAGCTCTCTTAGGGCAGGGAAATACTATGGCTACACCTTC.

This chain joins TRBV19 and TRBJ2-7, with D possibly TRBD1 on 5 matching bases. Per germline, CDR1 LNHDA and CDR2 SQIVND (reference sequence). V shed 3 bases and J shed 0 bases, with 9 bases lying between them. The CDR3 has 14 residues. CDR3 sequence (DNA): TGTGCCAGTAGTATGGGGCCGAGCTCCTACGAGCAGTACTTC. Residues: CASSMGPSSYEQYF.

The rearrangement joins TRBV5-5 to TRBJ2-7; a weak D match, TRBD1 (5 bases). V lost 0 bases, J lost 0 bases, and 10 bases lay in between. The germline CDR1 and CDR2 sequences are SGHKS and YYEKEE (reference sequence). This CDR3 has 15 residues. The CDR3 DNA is TGTGCCAGCAGCTTGGATGCGACAGACTCCTACGAGCAGTACTTC. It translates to CASSLDATDSYEQYF.

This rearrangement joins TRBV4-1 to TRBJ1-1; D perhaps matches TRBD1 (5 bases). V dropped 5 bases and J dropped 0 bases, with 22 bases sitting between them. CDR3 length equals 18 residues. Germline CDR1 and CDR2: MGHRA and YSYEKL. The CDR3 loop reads CASSGRFFRGGMNTEAFF. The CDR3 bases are TGCGCCAGCAGCGGAAGATTCTTTCGGGGGGGGATGAACACTGAAGCTTTCTTT.

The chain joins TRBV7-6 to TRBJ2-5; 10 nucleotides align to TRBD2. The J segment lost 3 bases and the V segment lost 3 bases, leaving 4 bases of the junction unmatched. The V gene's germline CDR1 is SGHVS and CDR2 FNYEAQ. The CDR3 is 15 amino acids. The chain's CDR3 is CASSLSGRAKETQYF. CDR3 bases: TGTGCCAGCAGCTTGAGCGGGAGGGCCAAAGAGACCCAGTACTTC.

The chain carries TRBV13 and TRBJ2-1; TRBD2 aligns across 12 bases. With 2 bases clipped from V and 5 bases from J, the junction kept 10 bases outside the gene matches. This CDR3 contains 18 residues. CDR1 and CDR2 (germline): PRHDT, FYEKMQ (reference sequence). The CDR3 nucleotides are TGTGCCAGCAGCTTACTAGCGGGGGGGCCCGAGGGGGACAATGAGCAGTTCTTC. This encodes CASSLLAGGPEGDNEQFF.

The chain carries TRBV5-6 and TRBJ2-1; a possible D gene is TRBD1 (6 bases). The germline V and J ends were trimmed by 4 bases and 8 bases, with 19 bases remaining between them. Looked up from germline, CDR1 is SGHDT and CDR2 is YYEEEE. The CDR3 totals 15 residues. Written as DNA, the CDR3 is TGTGCCAGCAGCCACAAGACTTACAGGGATCATGAGCAGTTCTTC. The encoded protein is CASSHKTYRDHEQFF. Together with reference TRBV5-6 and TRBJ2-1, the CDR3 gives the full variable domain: DAGVTQSPTHLIKTRGQQVTLRCSPKSGHDTVSWYQQALGQGPQFIFQYYEEEERQRGNFPDRFSGHQFPNYSSELNVNALLLGDSALYLCASSHKTYRDHEQFFGPGTRLTVL.

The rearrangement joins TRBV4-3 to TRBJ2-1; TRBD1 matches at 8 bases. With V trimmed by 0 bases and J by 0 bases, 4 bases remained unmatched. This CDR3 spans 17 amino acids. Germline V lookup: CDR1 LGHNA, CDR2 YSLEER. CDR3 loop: CASSQEQGGPSYNEQFF. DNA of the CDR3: TGCGCCAGCAGCCAAGAACAGGGGGGACCCTCCTACAATGAGCAGTTCTTC.

CDR3: CASSEREGSESDTQYF. Written as DNA, the CDR3 is TGTGCCAGCAGTGAACGGGAGGGATCGGAATCGGATACGCAGTATTTT. V is TRBV6-1 and J is TRBJ2-3, with 8 bases fitting TRBD2. With 2 bases clipped from V and 6 bases from J, the junction kept 10 bases outside the gene matches. Germline CDR1 and CDR2: MNHNS and SASEGT. The CDR3 runs to 16 residues.

CDR3 DNA: TGTGCCTGGTTCCGACAGGGATCTCTTTACAATGAGCAGTTCTTC. It is translated as CAWFRQGSLYNEQFF. The rearrangement uses TRBV30 and TRBJ2-1; the match to TRBD1 covers 7 bases. Trimming removed 5 bases from V and 4 bases from J; junction bases left unmatched: 11. From germline, CDR1 is GTSNPN and CDR2 SVGIG (reference sequence). The CDR3 is 15 residues long.

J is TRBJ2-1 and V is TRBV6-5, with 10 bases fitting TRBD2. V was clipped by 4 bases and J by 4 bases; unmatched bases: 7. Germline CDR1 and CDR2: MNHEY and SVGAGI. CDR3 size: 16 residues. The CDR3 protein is CASSSGSGRAYNEQFF. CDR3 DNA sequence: TGTGCCAGCAGTTCCGGAAGCGGGAGGGCTTACAATGAGCAGTTCTTC.

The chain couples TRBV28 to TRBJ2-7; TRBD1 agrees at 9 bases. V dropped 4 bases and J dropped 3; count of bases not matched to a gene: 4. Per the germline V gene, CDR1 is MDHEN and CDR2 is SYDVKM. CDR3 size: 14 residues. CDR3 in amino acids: CASSSRTGDYEQYF. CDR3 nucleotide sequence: TGTGCCAGCAGTTCTAGGACAGGGGACTACGAGCAGTACTTC. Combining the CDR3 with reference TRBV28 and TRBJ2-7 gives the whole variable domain DVKVTQSSRYLVKRTGEKVFLECVQDMDHENMFWYRQDPGLGLRLIYFSYDVKMKEKGDIPEGYSVSREKKERFSLILESASTNQTSMYLCASSSRTGDYEQYFGPGTRLTVT.

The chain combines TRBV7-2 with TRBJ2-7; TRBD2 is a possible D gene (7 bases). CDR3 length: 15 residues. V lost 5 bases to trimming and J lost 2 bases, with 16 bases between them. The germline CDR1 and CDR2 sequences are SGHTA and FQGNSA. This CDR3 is CASSEGGGTTYEQYF. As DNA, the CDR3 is TGTGCCAGCAGCGAAGGGGGGGGCACTACCTACGAGCAGTACTTC.

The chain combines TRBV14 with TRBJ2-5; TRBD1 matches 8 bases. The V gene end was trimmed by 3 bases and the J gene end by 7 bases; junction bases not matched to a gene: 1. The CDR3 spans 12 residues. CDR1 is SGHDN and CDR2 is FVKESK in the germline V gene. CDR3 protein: CASSHDRGTQYF. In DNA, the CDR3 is TGTGCCAGCAGCCATGACAGGGGGACCCAGTACTTC.

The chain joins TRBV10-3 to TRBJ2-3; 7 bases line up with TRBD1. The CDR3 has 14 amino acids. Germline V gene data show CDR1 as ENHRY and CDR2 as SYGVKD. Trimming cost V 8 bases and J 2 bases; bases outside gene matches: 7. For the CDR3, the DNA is TGTGCCATCGACCCGACAGGGAACACAGATACGCAGTATTTT. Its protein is CAIDPTGNTDTQYF.

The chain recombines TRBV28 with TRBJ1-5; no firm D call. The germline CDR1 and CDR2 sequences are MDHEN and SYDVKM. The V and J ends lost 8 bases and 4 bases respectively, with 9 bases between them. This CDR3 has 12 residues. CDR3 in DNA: TGTGCCAGCCTAAAAAGAAATCAGCCCCAGCATTTT. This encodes CASLKRNQPQHF.